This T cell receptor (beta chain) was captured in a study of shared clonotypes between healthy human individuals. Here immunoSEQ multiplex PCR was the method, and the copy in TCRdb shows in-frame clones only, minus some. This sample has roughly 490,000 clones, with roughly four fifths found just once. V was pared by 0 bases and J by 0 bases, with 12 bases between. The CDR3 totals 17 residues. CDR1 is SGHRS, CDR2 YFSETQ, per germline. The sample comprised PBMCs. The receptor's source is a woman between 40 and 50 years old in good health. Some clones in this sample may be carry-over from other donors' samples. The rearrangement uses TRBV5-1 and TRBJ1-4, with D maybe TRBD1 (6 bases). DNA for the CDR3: TGCGCCAGCAGCTTGGCCCCTGACAGGACAACTAATGAAAAACTGTTTTTT. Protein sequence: CASSLAPDRTTNEKLFF. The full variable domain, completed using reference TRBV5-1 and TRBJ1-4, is KAGVTQTPRYLIKTRGQQVTLSCSPISGHRSVSWYQQTPGQGLQFLFEYFSETQRNKGNFPGRFSGRQFSNSRSEMNVSTLELGDSALYLCASSLAPDRTTNEKLFFGSGTQLSVL.